The 5 T cell receptor beta chains given below trace back to one sample, sequenced in a study of blood T cell repertoires in COVID-19. Produced via immunoSEQ multiplex PCR; TCRdb's table is partial and in-frame only. The sample comprises a few hundred thousand clones, about four fifths of which are singletons, and about 5% rests with the top ten. Sequencing used PBMCs or T cells enriched from blood (not recorded which). The receptors were gathered from a man aged 40-50 years who had been exposed to COVID-19.

This clone has just a few counts. The chain has TRBV27 and TRBJ1-5; possibly TRBD1 for D (5 bases). V gave up 2 bases and J gave up 7 bases, with 12 bases separating them. CDR1 MNHEY and CDR2 SMNVEV come from the germline V gene (reference sequence). This CDR3 spans 14 amino acids. CDR3 bases: TGTGCCAGCAGTTTACGAACCACAGGCCAGCCCCAGCATTTT. The encoded protein is CASSLRTTGQPQHF.

The V call is TRBV24-1, the J call TRBJ2-7; 9 bases fit TRBD1. CDR3 size: 17 residues. The germline CDR1 and CDR2 sequences are KGHDR and SFDVKD. V shed 4 bases, J shed 5 bases, and the junction held 14 bases outside the gene matches. CDR3 protein: CATSETTGGTGTNEQYF. In DNA form, the CDR3 reads TGTGCCACCAGTGAAACCACTGGGGGGACAGGGACCAACGAGCAGTACTTC.

V is TRBV19 and J is TRBJ2-5, with 7 bases that match TRBD1. The germline V gene encodes CDR1 LNHDA and CDR2 SQIVND (reference sequence). V lost 5 bases and J lost 5; bases outside the gene matches: 11. The CDR3 consists of 15 residues. The CDR3 sequence: CASSSTHGQDETQYF. CDR3 bases: TGTGCCAGTAGTTCAACCCATGGACAGGACGAGACCCAGTACTTC.

V usage is TRBV27 and J usage is TRBJ1-2; D may be TRBD1 (5 bases). V was clipped by 7 bases and J by 3 bases, with 12 bases between them. Germline CDR1 MNHEY, CDR2 SMNVEV (reference sequence). The CDR3 extends over 13 amino acids. The CDR3, as DNA: TGTGCCAGCATGGGTCGGGGGTACTATGGCTACACCTTC. This sequence encodes CASMGRGYYGYTF.

The rearrangement uses TRBV5-4 and TRBJ2-1, with TRBD2 as a possible D gene (6 bases). Germline V gene data show CDR1 as SGHNT and CDR2 as YYREEE (reference sequence). This CDR3 region has 17 residues. The ends were cut back, 0 bases at V and 7 bases at J, with 20 bases in the middle. CDR3 nucleotide sequence: TGTGCCAGCAGCTTGGACAACCGACTAGTAGTGGGGAATGAGCAGTTCTTC. The encoded protein is CASSLDNRLVVGNEQFF.